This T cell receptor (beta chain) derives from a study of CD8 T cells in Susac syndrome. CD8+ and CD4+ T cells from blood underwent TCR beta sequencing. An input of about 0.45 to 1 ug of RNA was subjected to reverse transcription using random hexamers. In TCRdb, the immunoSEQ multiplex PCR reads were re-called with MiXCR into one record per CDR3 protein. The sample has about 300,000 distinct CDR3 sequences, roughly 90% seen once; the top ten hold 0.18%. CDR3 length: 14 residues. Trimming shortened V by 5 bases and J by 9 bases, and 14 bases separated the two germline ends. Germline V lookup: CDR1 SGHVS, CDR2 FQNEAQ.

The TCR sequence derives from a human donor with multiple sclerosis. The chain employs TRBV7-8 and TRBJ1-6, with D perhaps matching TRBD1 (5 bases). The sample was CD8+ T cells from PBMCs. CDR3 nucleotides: TGTGCCAGCAGCCGCCAGGGTGCAACTTCACCCCTCCACTTT. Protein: CASSRQGATSPLHF. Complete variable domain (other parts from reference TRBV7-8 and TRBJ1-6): GAGVSQSPRYKVAKRGQDVALRCDPISGHVSLFWYQQALGQGPEFLTYFQNEAQLDKSGLPSDRFFAERPEGSVSTLKIQRTQQEDSAVYLCASSRQGATSPLHFGNGTRLTVT.